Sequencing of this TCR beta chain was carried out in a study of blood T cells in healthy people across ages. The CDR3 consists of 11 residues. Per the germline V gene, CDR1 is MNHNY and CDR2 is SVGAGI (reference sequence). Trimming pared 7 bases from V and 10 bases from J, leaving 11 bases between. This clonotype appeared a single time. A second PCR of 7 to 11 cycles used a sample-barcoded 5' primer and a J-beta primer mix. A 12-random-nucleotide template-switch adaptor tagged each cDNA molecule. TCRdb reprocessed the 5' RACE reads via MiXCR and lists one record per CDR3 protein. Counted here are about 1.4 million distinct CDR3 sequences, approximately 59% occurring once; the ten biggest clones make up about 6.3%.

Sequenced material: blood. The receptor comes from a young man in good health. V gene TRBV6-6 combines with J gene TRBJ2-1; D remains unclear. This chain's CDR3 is CASTSYEEQFF. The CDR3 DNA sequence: TGTGCCAGCACTAGTTACGAGGAGCAGTTCTTC.